The clone carrying this TCR beta chain was seen only a few times. The data originate from a study of blood T cell repertoires in COVID-19. As for the study in general: Spain, Italy and the United States supplied samples that represented acute and convalescent COVID-19. In each case, the material was cDNA or gDNA derived from T cells, B-cell-depleted T cells, or PBMCs.

V lost 11 bases, J lost 5 bases, and 11 bases stayed unmatched. The CDR3 is 13 residues long. CDR1 is ENHRY, CDR2 SYGVKD, per germline. In the original processing: It was from reference gene primer amplification that nucleated cell counts were estimated. Only in-frame clones appear in the TCRdb table, and some are missing; sequencing was by immunoSEQ multiplex PCR. D and trimming come from the DNA, and the V and J calls and clone size come from that table. Among 250,000 to 300,000 clones listed, around 87% were seen once. The sequencing sample was made of peripheral blood. This clonotype was obtained from a woman aged 45 to 65 who had recovered from COVID-19. This chain joins TRBV10-3 and TRBJ2-7; 8 bases agree with TRBD2. Here the CDR3 reads CAVGRGGRHEQYF. The CDR3 nucleotides read TGTGCCGTGGGCCGGGGGGGGCGGCACGAGCAGTACTTC.